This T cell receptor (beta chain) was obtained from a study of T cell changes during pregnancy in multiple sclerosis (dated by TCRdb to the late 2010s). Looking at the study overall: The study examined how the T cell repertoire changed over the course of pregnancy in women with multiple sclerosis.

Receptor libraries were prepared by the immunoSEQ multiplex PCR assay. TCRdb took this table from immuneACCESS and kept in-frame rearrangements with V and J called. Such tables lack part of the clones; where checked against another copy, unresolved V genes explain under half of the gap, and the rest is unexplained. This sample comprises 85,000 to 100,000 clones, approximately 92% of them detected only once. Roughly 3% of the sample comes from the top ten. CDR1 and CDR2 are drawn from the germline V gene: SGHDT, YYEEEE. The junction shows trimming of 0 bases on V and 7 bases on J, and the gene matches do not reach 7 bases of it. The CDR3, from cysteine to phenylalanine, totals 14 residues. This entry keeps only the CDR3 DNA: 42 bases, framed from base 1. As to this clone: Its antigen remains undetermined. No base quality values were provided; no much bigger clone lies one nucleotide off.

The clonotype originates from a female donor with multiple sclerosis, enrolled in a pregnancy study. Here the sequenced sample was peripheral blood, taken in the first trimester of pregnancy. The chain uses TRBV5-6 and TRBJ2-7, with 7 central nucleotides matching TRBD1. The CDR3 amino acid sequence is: CASSLGRGPREQYF. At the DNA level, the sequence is TGTGCCAGCAGCTTGGGTAGGGGGCCTCGGGAGCAGTACTTC.